This T cell receptor beta chain was recorded in a study of blood T cell repertoires in COVID-19. Study background: Both acute and convalescent COVID-19 samples were obtained from the United States, Italy and Spain. T cells, B-cell-depleted T cells, or PBMCs provided the cDNA or gDNA that served as material.

In the study's own analysis: Amplifying reference gene primers gave estimates of nucleated cell counts. TCRdb's table, derived via immunoSEQ multiplex PCR, lists solely in-frame clones and lacks some. V, J and clone size reflect that table, while D and trimming were determined from the DNA. The table has 68,000 or so clones, over 65% seen once. Per the germline V gene, CDR1 is SGHNT and CDR2 is YENEEA. The CDR3 runs 15 residues. V shed 5 bases and J 2 bases; nucleotides not matched to a gene: 7. Sequencing used peripheral blood. This sequence joins TRBV11-3 and TRBJ2-7; the match to TRBD1 covers 9 bases. The sequence was collected from a human donor in a cohort sampled during active COVID-19. The CDR3 reads CASSHAGTGPYEQYF. The CDR3 bases are TGTGCCAGCAGCCACGCCGGGACAGGGCCCTACGAGCAGTACTTC.